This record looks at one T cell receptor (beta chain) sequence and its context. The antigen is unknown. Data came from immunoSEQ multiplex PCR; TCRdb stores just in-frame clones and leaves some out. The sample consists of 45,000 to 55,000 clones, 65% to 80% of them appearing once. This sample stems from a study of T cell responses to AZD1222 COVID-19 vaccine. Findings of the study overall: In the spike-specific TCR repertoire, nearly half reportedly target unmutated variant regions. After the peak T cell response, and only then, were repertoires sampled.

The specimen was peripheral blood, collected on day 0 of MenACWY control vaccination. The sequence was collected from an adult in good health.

The CDR3 loop reads CAWSRGYEQYF. CDR3 sequence (DNA): TGTGCCTGGAGTCGGGGCTACGAGCAGTACTTC. This chain links TRBV30 with TRBJ2-7, with a tentative D call TRBD2 (5 bases). CDR1 is GTSNPN and CDR2 is SVGIG in the germline V gene (reference sequence). The CDR3 sequence is 11 residues long. V gave up 2 bases and J gave up 3 bases, with 5 bases separating them.